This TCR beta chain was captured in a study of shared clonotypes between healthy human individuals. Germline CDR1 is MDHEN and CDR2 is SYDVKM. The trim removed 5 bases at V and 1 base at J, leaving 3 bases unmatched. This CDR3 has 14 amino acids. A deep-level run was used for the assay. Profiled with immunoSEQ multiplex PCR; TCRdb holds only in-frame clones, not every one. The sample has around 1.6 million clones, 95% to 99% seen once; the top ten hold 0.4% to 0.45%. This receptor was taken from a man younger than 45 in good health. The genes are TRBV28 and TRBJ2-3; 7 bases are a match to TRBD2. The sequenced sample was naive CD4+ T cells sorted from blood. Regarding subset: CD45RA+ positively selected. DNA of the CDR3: TGTGCCAGCAGTCGTCGGGGGGGCACAGATACGCAGTATTTT. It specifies CASSRRGGTDTQYF.